The clone carrying this TCR beta chain showed up just a few times. This sample was included in a study of blood T cell repertoires in COVID-19. The length of the CDR3 is 15 residues. V trimming: 6 bases; J trimming: 6 bases; junction bases outside the gene matches: 13. CDR1 and CDR2 from the germline V gene are MNHNY and SVGAGI (reference sequence). The protocol was immunoSEQ multiplex PCR, while the TCRdb copy is restricted to in-frame clones and leaves out a portion. Counted here are about 140,000 clones, roughly 82% occurring once; the ten biggest clones make up roughly 4.9%. The chain joins TRBV6-6 to TRBJ1-2; 7 bases match TRBD1. The receptor comes from a human donor in a cohort sampled during active COVID-19. Input material: peripheral blood. The CDR3 is CASRTSKTGEDGYTF. In DNA, the CDR3 is TGTGCCAGCAGGACCTCCAAAACAGGGGAGGATGGCTACACCTTC.